One sample yielded the 2 T cell receptor beta chains listed below, sequenced in a study of CD4 and CD8 cells across lung adenocarcinoma regions. TCRdb called the PCR reads again in MiXCR, with one record for every CDR3 protein. The sample holds about 8,700 distinct CDR3 sequences, around half seen once. The sample consisted of CD8+ T cells from the margin of a lung tumor. These receptors were taken from a female donor with lung adenocarcinoma. The CD4 and CD8 labels of this study may be unreliable.

There are a few counts of this clonotype. The chain uses TRBV10-3 and TRBJ2-5; TRBD2 agrees at 9 bases. The CDR3 runs to 17 residues. J lost 11 bases, V lost 9 bases, and 25 bases had no gene match. Per germline, CDR1 ENHRY and CDR2 SYGVKD. The chain's CDR3 is CAILPSSGRERSYEQYF. The CDR3 nucleotides are TGTGCCATTCTGCCGAGTAGCGGGAGAGAGAGGTCGTATGAGCAGTACTTC.

Concerning this clonotype: No conserved phenylalanine or tryptophan is present at the end of the CDR3, so a read error is the likely explanation. The DNA is left out, because the CDR3 cannot be placed on it with certainty; the CDR3 is given as TCRdb lists it. This chain connects TRBV9 to TRBJ2-5. From its first to its last residue, the CDR3 has 8 amino acids. The germline gives CDR1 SGDLS, CDR2 YYNGEE. CDR3 in amino acids: CRDGFSTC.